The 13 T cell receptor beta chains below come from one sample, sequenced in a study of T cell repertoires in cytomegalovirus infection. These TCRs' antigens remain unknown. TCRdb reprocessed the reads via MiXCR and lists one record per CDR3 protein. The sample has 450,000 to 550,000 distinct CDR3 sequences, roughly 42% seen once; the top ten hold approximately 40%. The sequencing here drew on cultured PBMCs, taken from culture after CMV antigen stimulation. All receptors derive from a human donor in good health (CMV status not recorded). Some clones in this sample may be carry-over from other donors' samples.

This sequence joins TRBV27 and TRBJ1-2; no definite D call. V lost 3 bases and J lost 5, with 10 bases in between. This CDR3 comprises 13 residues. Germline V gives CDR1 MNHEY, CDR2 SMNVEV (reference sequence). The CDR3: CASSFPDFYGYTF. CDR3 nucleotide sequence: TGTGCCAGCAGTTTTCCCGACTTTTATGGCTACACCTTC.

The genes are TRBV7-9 and TRBJ2-1, with unresolved D. V was trimmed by 10 bases and J by 3 bases, leaving 16 bases between them. The germline V gene has CDR1 SEHNR and CDR2 FQNEAQ (reference sequence). The CDR3 is 14 residues long. The DNA for the CDR3 is TGTGCCACCCCAGGACCTCGAGTCTACAATGAGCAGTTCTTC. Its translation: CATPGPRVYNEQFF.

This clonotype was seen only a few times. At one boundary the junction diverges from the germline segment, which might be a read error. This rearrangement joins TRBV7-2 to TRBJ2-3; the match to TRBD2 covers 7 bases. The CDR3 runs 11 residues. Germline loops: CDR1 SGHTA, CDR2 FQGNSA. This CDR3 is CASSFGGGGRF. CDR3 DNA sequence: TGTGCCAGCAGCTTTGGGGGGGGTGGCAGGTTT.

This clonotype has at least ten counts. The chain recombines TRBV7-2 with TRBJ1-3; perhaps TRBD1 as D (5 bases). The CDR3 is 14 residues long. From germline, CDR1 is SGHTA and CDR2 FQGNSA. The germline V and J ends were trimmed by 3 bases and 0 bases, with 6 bases remaining between them. CDR3 protein: CASSFGASGNTIYF. CDR3 DNA sequence: TGTGCCAGCAGCTTCGGGGCCTCTGGAAACACCATATATTTT.

This clonotype was observed at least ten times. This chain connects TRBV7-8 to TRBJ2-3; maybe TRBD1 (5 bases). The CDR3 has 15 amino acids. Germline CDR1 is SGHVS and CDR2 is FQNEAQ. The ends were cut back, 5 bases at V and 2 bases at J, with 14 bases in the middle. CDR3 in amino acids: CASSAPGRNTDTQYF. CDR3 sequence (DNA): TGTGCCAGCAGCGCCCCAGGGCGTAACACAGATACGCAGTATTTT. Based on the CDR3 plus reference TRBV7-8 and TRBJ2-3, the full variable domain is GAGVSQSPRYKVAKRGQDVALRCDPISGHVSLFWYQQALGQGPEFLTYFQNEAQLDKSGLPSDRFFAERPEGSVSTLKIQRTQQEDSAVYLCASSAPGRNTDTQYFGPGTRLTVL.

This chain uses TRBV11-2 with TRBJ2-5; perhaps TRBD2 as D (6 bases). Per germline, CDR1 SGHAT and CDR2 FQNNGV. The CDR3 is 18 residues long. The V end was cut by 6 bases, the J end by 5 bases, with 28 bases between. The CDR3: CASSTREQIWVMGETQYF. The CDR3 bases are TGTGCCAGCAGTACCCGGGAGCAAATTTGGGTGATGGGCGAGACCCAGTACTTC.

The CDR3, as DNA: TGCAGCGTGGCCCCCGGGACAGATACAGATACGCAGTATTTT. This translates into CSVAPGTDTDTQYF. The rearrangement joins TRBV29-1 to TRBJ2-3, with 7 positions matching TRBD1. Germline V gene lookup returns CDR1 SQVTM and CDR2 ANQGSEA. V was clipped by 6 bases and J by 3 bases; unmatched bases: 9. The CDR3 is 14 amino acids.

V and J are TRBV9 and TRBJ1-2; D unclear. Germline V CDR1 and CDR2: SGDLS, YYNGEE. The V and J ends lost 1 base and 4 bases respectively, with 11 bases between them. This CDR3 is 14 amino acids long. The DNA for the CDR3 is TGTGCCAGCAGCGTACCCGAGGAGGGCTATGGCTACACCTTC. As protein: CASSVPEEGYGYTF.

This rearrangement joins TRBV20-1 to TRBJ1-6; a possible D gene is TRBD1 (5 bases). The V end lost 1 base, the J end lost 7 bases, and 8 bases lay between the germline ends. This CDR3 comprises 13 residues. Germline V gives CDR1 DFQATT, CDR2 SNEGSKA (reference sequence). The CDR3 sequence: CSARVAGNSPLHF. The CDR3 bases are TGCAGTGCTAGAGTGGCAGGGAATTCACCCCTCCACTTT.

The chain carries TRBV6-5 and TRBJ1-1; D might be TRBD1 (5 bases). The germline gives CDR1 MNHEY, CDR2 SVGAGI. This CDR3 has 12 residues. With 9 bases removed from V and 4 bases from J, the gap between germline ends came to 12 bases. In DNA, the CDR3 is TGTGCCAGTGCCCGGGGGGGCACTGAAGCTTTCTTT. It codes for CASARGGTEAFF.

The genes are TRBV6-2 or TRBV6-3 and TRBJ2-1; TRBD2 agrees at 7 bases. CDR3 length: 13 amino acids. CDR1 is MNHEY and CDR2 is SVGEGT in the germline V gene. Unmatched junction bases numbered 8, after V lost 0 bases and J lost 15 bases. CDR3 residues: CASSYSKRGGLFF. The CDR3 DNA sequence: TGTGCCAGCAGTTACTCGAAGCGGGGAGGGCTGTTCTTC.

This clonotype has more than one count but fewer than ten. The CDR3 DNA reads as TGTGCCTGGAGTATCGCAAGCTACGAGCAGTACTTC. Its protein product is CAWSIASYEQYF. The chain couples TRBV30 to TRBJ2-7; D unclear. V shed 2 bases and J shed 3 bases, with 8 bases lying between them. CDR3 length: 12 residues. The germline V gene encodes CDR1 GTSNPN and CDR2 SVGIG (reference sequence).

This chain uses TRBV2 with TRBJ1-2; unclear D gene. Germline assignment: CDR1 SNHLY and CDR2 FYNNEI. CDR3 length: 15 residues. The V gene lost 3 bases and the J gene lost 5 bases, with 16 bases spanning the gap. The CDR3, as DNA: TGTGCCAGCAGTGAGCAGGAGCCGACCACGTATGGCTACACCTTC. It translates to CASSEQEPTTYGYTF.